Here is one T cell receptor beta chain with its context. Its antigen is not identified. Sequenced by immunoSEQ multiplex PCR; TCRdb stores in-frame clones only, minus some. The sample comprises 90,000 to 140,000 clones, 82% of which are singletons, and around 5.1% rests with the top ten. These data belong to a study of T cell responses to AZD1222 COVID-19 vaccine. Study results and caveats: The study found vaccine-associated CD4 TCRs spanning spike, dominant at 160-218 and 743-854.

J was trimmed by 3 bases and V by 3 bases; bases with no gene match: 6. This CDR3 has 15 amino acids. Germline V CDR1 and CDR2: SGHRS, YFSETQ. The TCR was taken from an adult in good health. The V and J genes are TRBV5-1 and TRBJ1-5; 7 positions agree with TRBD1. The starting material was peripheral blood, obtained on day 0 of AZD1222 vaccination. The CDR3 nucleotides are TGCGCCAGCAGCTCGAACGGGACAGCCAATCAGCCCCAGCATTTT. Translating gives CASSSNGTANQPQHF.